This TCR beta chain was sequenced during a study of OX40 agonist ivuxolimab in advanced cancers. Background on the study: The dose of intravenous ivuxolimab that patients received every 2 weeks ranged from 0.01 to 10 mg/kg. Partial responses, seen in three patients, involved one hepatocellular carcinoma and two cutaneous melanomas.

V trimming: 7 bases; J trimming: 1 base; junction bases outside the gene matches: 14. CDR3 length: 17 amino acids. CDR1 is SQVTM and CDR2 is ANQGSEA in the germline V gene. This clone has just one count. TCRdb keeps only in-frame clones here, not all; method: immunoSEQ multiplex PCR. The sample includes around 60,000 clones, roughly nine tenths seen only once; the top ten take around 1.8%. The source of this sequence is an adult with an advanced solid tumor such as melanoma, head and neck, liver or kidney cancer. The J gene is TRBJ2-3, the V gene TRBV29-1, with TRBD2 matching 10 bases. This specimen was CD4+ or CD8+ T cells sorted from blood, taken in a trial of the OX40 agonist ivuxolimab. CDR3 amino acids: CSGPGLALQVGTDTQYF. The CDR3 DNA follows: TGCAGCGGCCCGGGACTAGCGCTACAAGTCGGCACAGATACGCAGTATTTT.